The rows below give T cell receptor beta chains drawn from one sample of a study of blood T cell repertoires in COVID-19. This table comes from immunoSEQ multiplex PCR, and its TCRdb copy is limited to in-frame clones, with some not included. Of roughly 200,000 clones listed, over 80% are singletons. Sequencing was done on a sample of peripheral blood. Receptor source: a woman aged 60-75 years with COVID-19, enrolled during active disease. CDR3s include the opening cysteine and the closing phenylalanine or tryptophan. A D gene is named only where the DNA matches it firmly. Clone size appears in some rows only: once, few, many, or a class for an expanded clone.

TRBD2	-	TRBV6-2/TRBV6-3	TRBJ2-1	TGTGCCAGCAGTTCCCCCACTAGCGGGAGTGGGAATGAGCAGTTCTTC	CASSSPTSGSGNEQFF
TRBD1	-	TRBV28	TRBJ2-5	TGTGCCAGCACTCCGACAGGGCAAGAGACCCAGTACTTC	CASTPTGQETQYF
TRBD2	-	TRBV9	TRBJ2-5	TGTGCCAGCAGCGTCGCGGGAGTGGGGGTCCAAGAGACCCAGTACTTC	CASSVAGVGVQETQYF
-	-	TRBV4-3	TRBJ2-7	TGCGCCAGCAGCCTCCGAGGGGGGGACAACGAGCAGTACTTC	CASSLRGGDNEQYF
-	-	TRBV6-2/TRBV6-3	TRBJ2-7	TGTGCCAGCAGCTCCTCGCCAGGGGGACTCCCCTACGAGCAGTACTTC	CASSSSPGGLPYEQYF
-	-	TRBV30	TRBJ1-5	TGTGCCTGGAGTCCGGGTGGGAGCAATCAGCCCCAGCATTTT	CAWSPGGSNQPQHF
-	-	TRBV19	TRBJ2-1	TGTGCCAGTAGTATTGCGAGCACTGCCTACAATGAGCAGTTCTTC	CASSIASTAYNEQFF
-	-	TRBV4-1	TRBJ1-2	TGCGCCAGCAGCCAAGCCGACAGGTTCTACACCTTC	CASSQADRFYTF
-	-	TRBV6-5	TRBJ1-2	TGTGCCAGCACCCAAGGGGTCTACTATGGCTACACCTTC	CASTQGVYYGYTF
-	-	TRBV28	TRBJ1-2	TGTGCCAGCAGTTTATCGGGGGACCCAAGAATTGGCTACACCTTC	CASSLSGDPRIGYTF
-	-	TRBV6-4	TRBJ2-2	TGTGCCAGCAGTGACTTCGCACGGGAGAGCACCGGGGAGCTGTTTTTT	CASSDFARESTGELFF
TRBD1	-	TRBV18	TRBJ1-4	TGTGCCAGCTCACCGGACAGGAATGACGAAAAACTGTTTTTT	CASSPDRNDEKLFF
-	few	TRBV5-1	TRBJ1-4	TGCGCCAGCAGCGAAACCTACCCCCGGGACAAGGGTTCGGATGAAAAACTGTTTTTT	CASSETYPRDKGSDEKLFF
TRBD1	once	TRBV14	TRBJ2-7	TGTGCCAGCAGCCAAGATCGGGACAGGGGGCTAACGGGGGAGCAGTACTTC	CASSQDRDRGLTGEQYF
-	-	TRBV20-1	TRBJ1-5	TGCAGTGCTAGTCCCCAGGGCTATCAGCCCCAGCATTTT	CSASPQGYQPQHF
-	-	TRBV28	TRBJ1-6	TGTGCCAGCAGTCCTCTCCTCGTAGGGGCTAGGTCACCCCTCCACTTT	CASSPLLVGARSPLHF
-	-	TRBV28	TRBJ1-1	TGTGCCAGCATAAGTTTTGTGGCAGGGGAACAAGTTGAAGCTTTCTTT	CASISFVAGEQVEAFF
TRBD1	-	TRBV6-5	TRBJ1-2	TGTGCCAGCAGCCCCAGGGGGCGCAACTATGGCTACACCTTC	CASSPRGRNYGYTF
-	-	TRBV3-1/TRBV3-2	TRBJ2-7	TGTGCCAGCAGCCAAGGTTCACGGGGTGTCTACGAGCAGTACTTC	CASSQGSRGVYEQYF
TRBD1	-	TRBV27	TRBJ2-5	TGTGCCAGCAGTCCCAGGACAGGTTCGGTGGGAGAGACCCAGTACTTC	CASSPRTGSVGETQYF
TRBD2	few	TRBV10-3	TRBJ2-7	TGTGCCATCAGTGACCCCCGAGCGGGAAGACTCTACGAGCAGTACTTC	CAISDPRAGRLYEQYF
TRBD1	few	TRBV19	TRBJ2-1	TGTGCCAGTAGTATAGGGGGCGGGACAGGGTCCTACAATGAGCAGTTCTTC	CASSIGGGTGSYNEQFF
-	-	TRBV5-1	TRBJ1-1	TGCGCCAGCAGCCCGGGTGCAGGTCGGGGGGACACTGAAGCTTTCTTT	CASSPGAGRGDTEAFF
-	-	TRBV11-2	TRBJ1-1	TGTGCCAGCAGCTCCCGGGACACGTCGAACACTGAAGCTTTCTTT	CASSSRDTSNTEAFF
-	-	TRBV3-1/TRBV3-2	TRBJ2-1	TGTGCCAGCAGTCTGGGGGTCGGGAGCTCCTACAATGAGCAGTTCTTC	CASSLGVGSSYNEQFF
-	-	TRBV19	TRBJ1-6	TGTGCCAGTAGTATTCACCGGAGCTCCTATAATTCACCCCTCCACTTT	CASSIHRSSYNSPLHF
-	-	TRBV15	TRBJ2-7	TGTGCCACCAGCAGAGGTCCGGGTTCCTACGAGCAGTACTTC	CATSRGPGSYEQYF
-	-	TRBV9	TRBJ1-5	TGTGCCAGCAGCGTAGCAGATAATAGCAATCAGCCCCAGCATTTT	CASSVADNSNQPQHF
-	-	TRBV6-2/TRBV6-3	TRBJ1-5	TGTGCCAGCAGTAAAGGGGATAGCAATCAGCCCCAGCATTTT	CASSKGDSNQPQHF
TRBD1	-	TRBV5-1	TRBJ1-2	TGCGCCAGCAGCTTGGCCGAACAGGGGGCATGGGGCTACACCTTC	CASSLAEQGAWGYTF
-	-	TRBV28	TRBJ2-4	TGTGCCAGCAGTCCCCAGGCCCGAGGGGGAAACATTCAGTACTTC	CASSPQARGGNIQYF
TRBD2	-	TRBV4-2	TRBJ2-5	TGTGCCAGCAGCCAAGATTTTCGGGGGGGGGAGACCCAGTACTTC	CASSQDFRGGETQYF
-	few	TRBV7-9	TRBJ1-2	TGTGCCAGCAGCTTACAGTCCATTTCTAACTATGGCTACACCTTC	CASSLQSISNYGYTF
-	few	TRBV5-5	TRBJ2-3	TGTGCCAGCAGCTTGGAGGCGGGCGCGGCCACAGATACGCAGTATTTT	CASSLEAGAATDTQYF
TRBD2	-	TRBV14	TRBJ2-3	TGTGCCAGCAGCCCCATAAGGAGGGCTAGCGGGATCACAGATACGCAGTATTTT	CASSPIRRASGITDTQYF
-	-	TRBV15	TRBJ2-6	TGTGCCACCAGCAGGAACTTGGTGGTCTCTGGGGCCAACGTCCTGACTTTC	CATSRNLVVSGANVLTF
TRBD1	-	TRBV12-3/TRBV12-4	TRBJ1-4	TGTGCCAGCATGGGGACAGAGGGTGAAAAACTGTTTTTT	CASMGTEGEKLFF
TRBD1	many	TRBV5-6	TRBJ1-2	TGTGCCAGCAGCCGATCTGGGACAGGGGATAAATATGGCTACACCTTC	CASSRSGTGDKYGYTF
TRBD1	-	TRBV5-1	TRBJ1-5	TGCGCCAGCAGCGTCGGACAGGGGAATCAGCCCCAGCATTTT	CASSVGQGNQPQHF
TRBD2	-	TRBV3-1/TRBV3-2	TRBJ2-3	TGTGCCAGCAGCCAAGCGAGCGGGACCGCAGATACGCAGTATTTT	CASSQASGTADTQYF
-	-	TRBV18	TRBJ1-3	TGTGCCAGCTCACCCTCAGACTCTGGAAACACCATATATTTT	CASSPSDSGNTIYF
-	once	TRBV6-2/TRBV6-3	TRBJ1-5	TGTGCCAGCAGTTACGCGGGGGTAGAGCATTTT	CASSYAGVEHF
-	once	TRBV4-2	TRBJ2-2	TGTGCCAGCAGCCAGAGAACCGGGGAGCTGTTTTTT	CASSQRTGELFF
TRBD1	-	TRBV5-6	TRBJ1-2	TGTGCCAGCAGCTTGAGGTCTACAGGGGGGTATGGCTACACCTTC	CASSLRSTGGYGYTF
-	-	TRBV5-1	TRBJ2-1	TGCGCCAGCAGACTATCACAGGGAAGCTCCTACAATGAGCAGTTCTTC	CASRLSQGSSYNEQFF